The 10 T cell receptor beta chains given below trace back to one sample, sequenced in a study of PD-1 blockade in classical Hodgkin lymphoma. TCRdb keeps only in-frame clones here, not all; method: immunoSEQ multiplex PCR. The repertoire holds 40,000 or so clones, with over 70% as singletons. With no exception, relapse followed autologous stem cell transplantation in all patients, and brentuximab vedotin exposure varied. This specimen was peripheral blood mononuclear cells (PBMCs), taken at baseline. The source of these receptors is a human donor with classical Hodgkin lymphoma.

V and J are TRBV6-5 and TRBJ1-1; no firm D call. Trimming cost V 10 bases and J 1 base, with 10 bases left between them. Germline V lookup: CDR1 MNHEY, CDR2 SVGAGI. The CDR3 covers 12 residues. The CDR3 loop reads CATRRGNTEAFF. The CDR3 DNA follows: TGTGCCACCCGACGGGGGAACACTGAAGCTTTCTTT.

V gene TRBV7-9 combines with J gene TRBJ1-1; D not certain. Deletions cut 5 bases from V and 6 bases from J, with 13 bases between. Germline assignment: CDR1 SEHNR and CDR2 FQNEAQ (reference sequence). This CDR3 contains 13 residues. The CDR3 nucleotides are TGTGCCAGCAGCGCCGTTAAAGGAGCTGAAGCTTTCTTT. Translation gives CASSAVKGAEAFF.

V is TRBV2 and J is TRBJ1-2; perhaps TRBD1 as D (6 bases). Trimming pared 6 bases from V and 6 bases from J, leaving 14 bases between. CDR3 length: 13 residues. The germline V gene encodes CDR1 SNHLY and CDR2 FYNNEI. Here the CDR3 reads CASRYLAGDGYTF. The DNA of the CDR3 is TGTGCCAGCAGGTACTTGGCAGGGGATGGCTACACCTTC.

The CDR3, as DNA: TGCGCCAGCAGTCAACCCCTATATTGCGGGGAGCTGTTTTTT. Protein sequence: CASSQPLYCGELFF. The chain is built from TRBV23-1 and TRBJ2-2, with D unclear. TRBV23-1 is an open reading frame whose function is uncertain. Between the trimmed V and J ends, which lost 2 bases and 7 bases, there was a span of 11 bases. This CDR3 has 14 amino acids.

This sequence joins TRBV5-6 and TRBJ2-5; tentative D call: TRBD2 (5 bases). From germline, CDR1 is SGHDT and CDR2 YYEEEE. The germline V and J ends were trimmed by 4 bases and 1 base, with 11 bases remaining between them. The CDR3 length is 14 residues. Here the CDR3 reads CASSADYLQETQYF. The DNA for the CDR3 is TGTGCCAGCAGCGCTGACTACCTCCAAGAGACCCAGTACTTC.

The chain recombines TRBV19 with TRBJ1-5, with 10 nucleotides matching TRBD1. The CDR3 has 17 residues. CDR1 and CDR2 (germline): LNHDA, SQIVND (reference sequence). The ends lost 3 bases at V and 2 bases at J; junction bases unmatched: 7. The CDR3 nucleotides read TGTGCCAGTAGTATGGAAACCGGGACAGGGGGCAATCAGCCCCAGCATTTT. This codes for CASSMETGTGGNQPQHF.

In this sample, this clone turned up once. The chain combines TRBV7-3 with TRBJ1-1; TRBD1 matches at 7 bases. The CDR3 extends over 13 amino acids. Germline trimming cut 4 bases from V and 1 base from J; bases unmatched to any gene: 0. From germline, CDR1 is SGHTA and CDR2 FQGTGA. The CDR3 region is CASSSGGNTEAFF. The CDR3 DNA sequence: TGTGCCAGCAGCTCAGGGGGGAACACTGAAGCTTTCTTT. Full variable domain (rest looked up from reference TRBV7-3 and TRBJ1-1): GAGVSQTPSNKVTEKGKYVELRCDPISGHTALYWYRQSLGQGPEFLIYFQGTGAADDSGLPNDRFFAVRPEGSVSTLKIQRTERGDSAVYLCASSSGGNTEAFFGQGTRLTVV.

The chain uses TRBV6-5 and TRBJ1-5; 8 bases fit TRBD1. CDR1 and CDR2 (germline): MNHEY, SVGAGI. Unmatched junction bases numbered 2, after V lost 2 bases and J lost 2 bases. The CDR3 has 15 residues. CDR3 region: CASSYAGQGNQPQHF. The CDR3 bases are TGTGCCAGCAGTTACGCGGGACAGGGCAATCAGCCCCAGCATTTT.

The rearrangement joins TRBV12-5 to TRBJ2-5; D remains ambiguous. CDR1 and CDR2 from the germline V gene are LGHNT and FRNRAP. The CDR3 is 12 residues long. Deletions cut 2 bases from V and 5 bases from J, with 6 bases between. CDR3 sequence (DNA): TGTGCTAGTGGTTTGATTACCGAGACCCAGTACTTC. Translated, it gives CASGLITETQYF. The full variable domain, in which reference TRBV12-5 and TRBJ2-5 provide the parts outside the CDR3, is DARVTQTPRHKVTEMGQEVTMRCQPILGHNTVFWYRQTMMQGLELLAYFRNRAPLDDSGMPKDRFSAEMPDATLATLKIQPSEPRDSAVYFCASGLITETQYFGPGTRLLVL.

The rearrangement links TRBV5-6 to TRBJ2-3; 9 bases are shared with TRBD1. CDR1 is SGHDT and CDR2 is YYEEEE in the germline V gene. Trimming at V came to 2 bases and at J to 4 bases, leaving 5 bases not matched to a gene. The CDR3 totals 15 residues. Here the CDR3 DNA reads TGTGCCAGCAGCTTACAGGGGGCAGGGGCAGATACGCAGTATTTT. This codes for CASSLQGAGADTQYF.